This TCR beta chain appears in the sequencing data of a study of blood T cell repertoires in COVID-19 (TCRdb year 2020). Notes on the research overall: Collaborator samples came from the United States, Italy and Spain and covered acute and convalescent phases of COVID-19. The prospective study material was composed of cDNA or gDNA derived from T cells, B-cell-depleted T cells, or PBMCs. The dataset comprised deeply sampled blood TCRbeta repertoires from subjects exposed to, actively infected with, or recovered from COVID-19. The repertoires were released in a freely available public database meant as a resource for research on the immune response to SARS-CoV-2. Samples were obtained from the ongoing ImmuneRACE study (first 160 participants) and from 1,254 subjects provided by 6 global collaborators. A de-identified subject ID, COVID-19 status, age in years and sex were almost always included in the sample metadata. Where HLA class I and class II types were available, the types were taken from metadata supplied by the sample provider, not from assay-based typing. The study at large found these results: The amount of clinical and demographic metadata varied by source and participant and was provided uncurated.

CDR1 and CDR2 were assigned from the germline V gene as SGHDT and YYEEEE. CDR3 length: 14 amino acids, cysteine to phenylalanine. The sequence is cut down to CDR3 DNA, 42 bases in frame from base 1. V gives up 3 bases and J gives up 2 bases, and the segment between their germline ends measures 9 bases. Concerning this clone: Its antigen is still unknown. Per-nucleotide qualities are absent, and no much larger clonotype sits a single base away.

In Seattle, one collaborating source enrolled patients while the infection was active and tracked those patients longitudinally over the course of disease. The collaborating institutions used their own protocols to collect whole blood in K2EDTA tubes. For TCRbeta analysis, collaborator samples were shipped as frozen whole blood, as isolated PBMCs, or as DNA extracted from either sample type. TCRbeta CDR3 regions were amplified from genomic DNA using the immunoSEQ Assay, a bias-controlled multiplex PCR. The authors' pipeline ran thus. Within the assay, amplification of reference gene primers was used to estimate how many nucleated cells each sample contained. Sequence reads were collapsed and filtered to measure the absolute abundance of every unique TCRbeta CDR3 rearrangement. For each sample, productive Simpson clonality was calculated as the square root of Simpson's diversity index over productive rearrangements. TCRdb's version of the immuneACCESS table is confined to in-frame rearrangements and falls short of the full clone set. An unresolved V gene accounts for under half of the shortfall where checked; the remainder is of unknown origin. V and J calls and clone size follow that table, whereas D and trimming were derived from the DNA. This sample lists approximately 500,000 clones; approximately 92% were detected once. The leading ten clones occupy 0.75% to 0.9% of the sample.

This receptor chain uses TRBV5-6 and TRBJ1-3, and the D gene may be TRBD1, 5 bases matching. The sequence was collected from a man aged 18 to 35 with COVID-19, enrolled during active disease. The specimen sequenced was peripheral blood. DNA sequence: TGTGCCAGCAGCTGGACGACAGCTGGAAACACCATATATTTT. It is translated as CASSWTTAGNTIYF.